This record looks at one T cell receptor beta chain sequence and its context. Its antigen is still unknown. The sample belongs to a study of identical twins. General observations from the study: Diverse VJ usage suggested most zero-insertion clonotypes were not invariant T cells. These conclusions were based on statistical analysis (cross-sectional, not following the same donors).

One entry per CDR3 protein results from TCRdb running MiXCR on the 5' RACE reads. The top ten hold under 7.5% of the sample, which has approximately 300,000 distinct CDR3 sequences, 9.5% seen once. This sample was also put to use in a study of yellow fever vaccine responses in identical twins.

The sample was CD8+ T cells sorted from blood. The source of this sequence is a woman between 18 and 29 years old in good health.

The CDR3 coding sequence is TGTGCCAGCAGTTACGACCTTAACTATGGCTACACCTTC. It codes for CASSYDLNYGYTF. This sequence joins TRBV5-5 and TRBJ1-2, with no clear D. Germline V lookup: CDR1 SGHKS, CDR2 YYEKEE (reference sequence). Trimming left V 5 bases short and J 1 base short, with 9 bases between. The CDR3 has 13 amino acids.